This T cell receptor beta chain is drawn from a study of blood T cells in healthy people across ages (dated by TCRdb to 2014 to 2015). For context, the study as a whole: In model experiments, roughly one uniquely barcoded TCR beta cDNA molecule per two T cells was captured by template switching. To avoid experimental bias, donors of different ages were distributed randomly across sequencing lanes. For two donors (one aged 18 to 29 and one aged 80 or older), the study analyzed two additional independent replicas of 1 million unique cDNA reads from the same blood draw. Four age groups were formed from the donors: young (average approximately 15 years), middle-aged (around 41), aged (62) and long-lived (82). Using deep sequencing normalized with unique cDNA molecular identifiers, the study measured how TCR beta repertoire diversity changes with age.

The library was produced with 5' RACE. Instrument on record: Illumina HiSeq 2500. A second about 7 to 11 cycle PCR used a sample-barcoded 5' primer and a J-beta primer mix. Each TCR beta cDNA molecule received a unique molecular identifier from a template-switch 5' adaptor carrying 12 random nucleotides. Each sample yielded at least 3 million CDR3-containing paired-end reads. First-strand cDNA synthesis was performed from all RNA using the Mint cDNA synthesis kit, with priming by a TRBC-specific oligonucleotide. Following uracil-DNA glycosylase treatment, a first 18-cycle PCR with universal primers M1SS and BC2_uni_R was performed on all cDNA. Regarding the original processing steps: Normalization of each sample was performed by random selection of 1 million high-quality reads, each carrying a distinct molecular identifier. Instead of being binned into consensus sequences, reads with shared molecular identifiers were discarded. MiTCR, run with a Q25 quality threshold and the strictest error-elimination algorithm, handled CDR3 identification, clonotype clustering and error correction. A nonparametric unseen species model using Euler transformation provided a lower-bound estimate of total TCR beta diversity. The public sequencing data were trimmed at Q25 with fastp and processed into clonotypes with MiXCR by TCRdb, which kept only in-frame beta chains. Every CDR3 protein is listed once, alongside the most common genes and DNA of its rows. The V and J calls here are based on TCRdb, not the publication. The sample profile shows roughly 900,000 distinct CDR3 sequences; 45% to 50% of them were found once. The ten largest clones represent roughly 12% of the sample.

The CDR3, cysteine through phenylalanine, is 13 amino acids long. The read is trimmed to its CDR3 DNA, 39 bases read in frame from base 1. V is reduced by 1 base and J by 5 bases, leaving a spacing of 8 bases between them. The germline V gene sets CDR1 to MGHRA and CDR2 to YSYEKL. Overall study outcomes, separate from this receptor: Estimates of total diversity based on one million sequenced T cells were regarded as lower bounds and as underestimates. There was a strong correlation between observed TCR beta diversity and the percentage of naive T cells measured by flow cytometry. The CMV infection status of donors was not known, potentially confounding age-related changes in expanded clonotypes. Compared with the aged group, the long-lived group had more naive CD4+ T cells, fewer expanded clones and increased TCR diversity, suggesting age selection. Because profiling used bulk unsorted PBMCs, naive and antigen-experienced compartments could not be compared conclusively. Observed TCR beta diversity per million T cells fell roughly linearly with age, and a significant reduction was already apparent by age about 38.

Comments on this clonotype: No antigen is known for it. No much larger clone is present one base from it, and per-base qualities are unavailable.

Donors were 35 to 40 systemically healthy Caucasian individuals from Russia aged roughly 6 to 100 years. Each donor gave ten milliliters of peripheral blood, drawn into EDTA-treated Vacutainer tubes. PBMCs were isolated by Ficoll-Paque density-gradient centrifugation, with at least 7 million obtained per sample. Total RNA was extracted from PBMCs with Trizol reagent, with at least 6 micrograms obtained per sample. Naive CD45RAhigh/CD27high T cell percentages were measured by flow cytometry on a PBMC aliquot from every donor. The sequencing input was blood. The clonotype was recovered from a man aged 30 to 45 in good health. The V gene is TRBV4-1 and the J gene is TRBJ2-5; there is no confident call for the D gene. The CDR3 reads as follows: CASSQGRLETQYF. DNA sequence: TGCGCCAGCAGCCAAGGGCGACTGGAGACCCAGTACTTC.